Each of the 24 T cell receptor beta chains below was sequenced from the same sample in a study of shared clonotypes between healthy human individuals. The method was immunoSEQ multiplex PCR; TCRdb's version includes in-frame clones alone and lacks a portion of them. The sample has 180,000 or so clones, about 93% seen once. Sequencing input: naive CD4+ T cells sorted from blood. Noted subset: CD45RA+ positively selected. All receptors come from a woman aged 25 to 45 in good health.

This chain connects TRBV27 to TRBJ1-1; perhaps TRBD1 as D (6 bases). Trimming took off 8 bases at V and 2 bases at J, with 12 bases between the two ends. The germline V gene encodes CDR1 MNHEY and CDR2 SMNVEV (reference sequence). The CDR3 covers 13 residues. CDR3 coding DNA: TGTGCCAGCCCCGGACAGCCTAACACTGAAGCTTTCTTT. This translates into CASPGQPNTEAFF.

The chain carries TRBV6-6 and TRBJ2-7; the D call may be TRBD1 or TRBD2 (5 bases each). CDR1 and CDR2 from the germline V gene are MNHNY and SVGAGI (reference sequence). The CDR3 covers 13 residues. V shed 0 bases and J shed 3 bases, with 6 bases lying between them. The CDR3 coding sequence is TGTGCCAGCAGTTACTCGAGGGGCTACGAGCAGTACTTC. It specifies CASSYSRGYEQYF.

V gene TRBV2 combines with J gene TRBJ1-1; possibly TRBD1 for D (5 bases). Trimming removed 7 bases from V and 1 base from J, with 16 bases in between. Per the germline V gene, CDR1 is SNHLY and CDR2 is FYNNEI. This CDR3 is built from 15 residues. CDR3: CASTGQTVKNTEAFF. In DNA, the CDR3 is TGTGCCAGCACCGGCCAGACAGTTAAGAACACTGAAGCTTTCTTT.

V and J are TRBV25-1 and TRBJ2-7, with TRBD1 as a possible D gene (6 bases). V was clipped by 10 bases and J by 2 bases, with 15 bases between them. Germline-derived CDR1 and CDR2 are MGHDK and SYGVNS. This CDR3 has 13 residues. The CDR3 loop reads CATQTGTTYEQYF. The CDR3 DNA reads TGTGCCACCCAGACAGGTACAACCTACGAGCAGTACTTC.

V and J are TRBV2 and TRBJ1-1; D is perhaps TRBD1 (5 bases). Germline V CDR1 and CDR2: SNHLY, FYNNEI. The V end lost 6 bases, the J end lost 0 bases, and 11 bases lay between the germline ends. The CDR3 has 14 residues. CDR3 nucleotides: TGTGCCAGCAGGGAGGGGAGCATGAACACTGAAGCTTTCTTT. It is translated as CASREGSMNTEAFF.

A single count supports this clone. The CDR3 DNA reads TGTGCCAGTAGTAACTCAAAGACATCCTCGAGCTCCTACAATGAGCAGTTCTTC. This encodes CASSNSKTSSSSYNEQFF. This chain uses TRBV19 with TRBJ2-1, with D unclear. V dropped 4 bases and J dropped 0 bases, with 19 bases sitting between them. The length of the CDR3 is 18 residues. Germline V gene sequence: CDR1 LNHDA, CDR2 SQIVND (reference sequence).

The chain recombines TRBV11-2 with TRBJ2-2; TRBD2 aligns across 11 bases. The germline V gene has CDR1 SGHAT and CDR2 FQNNGV. The J segment lost 11 bases and the V segment lost 7 bases, leaving 9 bases of the junction unmatched. This CDR3 spans 14 amino acids. The CDR3 DNA is TGTGCCAGCACCTTGGGACTAGCGGCGGGAGAGCTGTTTTTT. This encodes CASTLGLAAGELFF.

The chain combines TRBV29-1 with TRBJ2-7; a weak D match, TRBD2 (7 bases). The length of the CDR3 is 13 residues. The V end was cut by 1 base, the J end by 5 bases, with 12 bases between. CDR1 and CDR2 (germline): SQVTM, ANQGSEA. Here the CDR3 DNA reads TGCAGCGTTGAAGCGGGGGGCTTCCACGAGCAGTACTTC. As protein: CSVEAGGFHEQYF.

The chain carries TRBV13 and TRBJ1-6; 8 positions agree with TRBD1. With 0 bases clipped from V and 7 bases from J, the junction kept 5 bases outside the gene matches. The CDR3 length is 16 residues. The germline CDR1 and CDR2 sequences are PRHDT and FYEKMQ (reference sequence). CDR3 sequence (DNA): TGTGCCAGCAGCTTAGGGCAGGGGGCAGGGAATTCACCCCTCCACTTT. Translated: CASSLGQGAGNSPLHF. Supplemented by reference TRBV13 and TRBJ1-6, the full variable domain reads AAGVIQSPRHLIKEKRETATLKCYPIPRHDTVYWYQQGPGQDPQFLISFYEKMQSDKGSIPDRFSAQQFSDYHSELNMSSLELGDSALYFCASSLGQGAGNSPLHFGNGTRLTVT.

CDR3 region: CASSLTVANEQFF. The DNA of the CDR3 is TGTGCCAGCAGCTTAACGGTCGCCAATGAGCAGTTCTTC. The chain joins TRBV7-9 to TRBJ2-1; D remains ambiguous. CDR1 and CDR2 from the germline V gene are SEHNR and FQNEAQ (reference sequence). CDR3 length equals 13 residues. Trimming removed 2 bases at V and 6 bases at J, with 8 bases between.

The gene calls are TRBV2 and TRBJ2-7, with D possibly being TRBD2 (6 bases). This CDR3 is built from 11 residues. The germline V gene has CDR1 SNHLY and CDR2 FYNNEI. V was clipped by 8 bases and J by 4 bases, with 9 bases between them. The DNA of the CDR3 is TGTGCCAGCTCCGGGAGATACGAGCAGTACTTC. Translated, it gives CASSGRYEQYF.

This clone was picked up a small number of times. The rearrangement links TRBV18 to TRBJ2-7; unclear D gene. The V gene lost 2 bases and the J gene lost 2 bases, with 4 bases spanning the gap. CDR1 and CDR2 from the germline V gene are KGHSH and LQKENI. The CDR3 has 12 amino acids. CDR3 coding DNA: TGTGCCAGCTCACCAAAGGCCTACGAGCAGTACTTC. Translation gives CASSPKAYEQYF.

This clone was detected a few times. The chain links TRBV11-2 to TRBJ1-1; a possible D gene is TRBD1 (5 bases). The CDR3 has 15 residues. V was clipped by 1 base and J by 0 bases, with 9 bases between them. Germline assignment: CDR1 SGHAT and CDR2 FQNNGV. The CDR3 DNA reads as TGTGCCAGCAGCTTAGTTGGGGGAATGAACACTGAAGCTTTCTTT. Translation: CASSLVGGMNTEAFF. The variable domain in full, completed from reference TRBV11-2 and TRBJ1-1, reads EAGVAQSPRYKIIEKRQSVAFWCNPISGHATLYWYQQILGQGPKLLIQFQNNGVVDDSQLPKDRFSAERLKGVDSTLKIQPAKLEDSAVYLCASSLVGGMNTEAFFGQGTRLTVV.

V is TRBV19 and J is TRBJ1-2; D is possibly TRBD1 (5 bases). Germline V gives CDR1 LNHDA, CDR2 SQIVND (reference sequence). The CDR3 consists of 14 residues. V was shortened by 7 bases and J by 5 bases, with 17 bases between the two germline ends. DNA for the CDR3: TGTGCCAGTATTTATGGGGACGGAAGTTATGGCTACACCTTC. It yields the protein CASIYGDGSYGYTF.

The V and J genes are TRBV7-2 and TRBJ2-2, with TRBD1 matching 7 bases. CDR3 length: 16 amino acids. The germline V gene encodes CDR1 SGHTA and CDR2 FQGNSA. The trim removed 5 bases at V and 1 base at J, leaving 7 bases unmatched. The CDR3 is CASSLAGTENTGELFF. CDR3 coding DNA: TGTGCCAGCAGCCTGGCCGGGACAGAGAACACCGGGGAGCTGTTTTTT.

The chain carries TRBV2 and TRBJ2-5; 11 positions match TRBD2. Trimming took 6 bases from V and 4 from J; bases not matched to a gene: 10. The germline gives CDR1 SNHLY, CDR2 FYNNEI. This CDR3 contains 16 residues. CDR3 in DNA: TGTGCCAGCAGGGCGCCCGGACTAGCGGGTAGAGAGACCCAGTACTTC. Protein: CASRAPGLAGRETQYF.

This clone was counted once. This chain joins TRBV28 and TRBJ1-1; D may be TRBD1 (6 bases). The CDR3 consists of 13 residues. Germline CDR1 reads MDHEN; CDR2 reads SYDVKM. Trimming cost V 4 bases and J 5 bases, with 11 bases left between them. CDR3 in amino acids: CASSYRVGTEAFF. The DNA of the CDR3 is TGTGCCAGCAGTTACAGGGTGGGGACTGAAGCTTTCTTT.

V is TRBV6-6 and J is TRBJ1-4, with D perhaps TRBD1 (5 bases). V was clipped by 5 bases and J by 8 bases, with 15 bases between them. Germline lookup yields CDR1 MNHNY and CDR2 SVGAGI (reference sequence). There are 14 residues in the CDR3. The CDR3 is CASSRTGTDEKLFF. CDR3 in DNA: TGTGCCAGCAGTAGGACCGGGACGGACGAAAAACTGTTTTTT.

This CDR3 reads CASNSLDRDLREQYF. The CDR3 region has the DNA TGTGCCAGCAACAGTCTGGACAGGGACCTTAGAGAGCAGTACTTC. V is TRBV5-6 and J is TRBJ2-7; 8 bases agree with TRBD1. CDR3 length: 15 amino acids. The trim removed 6 bases at V and 7 bases at J, leaving 15 bases unmatched. Per the germline V gene, CDR1 is SGHDT and CDR2 is YYEEEE.

This clone has just one count. V gene TRBV7-2 combines with J gene TRBJ1-1; the match to TRBD1 covers 7 bases. The V gene end was trimmed by 3 bases and the J gene end by 5 bases; junction bases not matched to a gene: 6. CDR3 length: 14 residues. CDR1 is SGHTA, CDR2 FQGNSA, per germline. This CDR3 is CASSFPDRATEAFF. The CDR3 DNA follows: TGTGCCAGCAGCTTTCCCGACAGGGCAACTGAAGCTTTCTTT.

The V and J genes are TRBV7-8 and TRBJ1-5; D unresolved. The germline CDR1 and CDR2 sequences are SGHVS and FQNEAQ. The V end was cut by 3 bases, the J end by 4 bases, with 13 bases between. This CDR3 has 15 amino acids. The CDR3, as DNA: TGTGCCAGCAGCTTGGCCTTACCTGGGAATCAGCCCCAGCATTTT. This sequence encodes CASSLALPGNQPQHF.

There are a few counts of this clone. V and J are TRBV7-3 and TRBJ1-2, with D maybe TRBD1 (5 bases). Trimming took 2 bases from V and 2 from J, leaving 6 bases between them. The CDR3 runs to 13 residues. Germline CDR1 reads SGHTA; CDR2 reads FQGTGA. CDR3 bases: TGTGCCAGCAGCTTACAGGGAAACTATGGCTACACCTTC. Protein product: CASSLQGNYGYTF.

The rearrangement uses TRBV19 and TRBJ2-1; TRBD2 matches at 11 bases. In germline, CDR1 is LNHDA, CDR2 SQIVND (reference sequence). Unmatched junction bases numbered 5, after V lost 6 bases and J lost 4 bases. The CDR3 extends over 15 amino acids. The CDR3 sequence: CASRAGTSGYNEQFF. The CDR3 DNA reads as TGTGCCAGTAGAGCCGGGACTAGCGGTTACAATGAGCAGTTCTTC.

The chain is built from TRBV19 and TRBJ2-3, with TRBD1 matching 7 bases. Trimming at V came to 2 bases and at J to 3 bases, leaving 8 bases not matched to a gene. The CDR3 sequence is 16 residues long. The V gene's germline CDR1 is LNHDA and CDR2 SQIVND (reference sequence). CDR3 sequence reads: CASSINRGISTDTQYF. The CDR3 region has the DNA TGTGCCAGTAGTATAAACAGGGGTATCAGTACAGATACGCAGTATTTT.